Presented here are 29 T cell receptor beta chains from one specimen sequenced in a study of cytomegalovirus exposure and HLA in healthy donors. 13 Jbeta primers and 60 Vbeta primers were used for the PCR. TCRdb's copy holds only in-frame clones and misses some; the assay was immunoSEQ multiplex PCR. This sample has about 130,000 clones; approximately 80% occur once, and the top ten carry 5.5% to 7.5%. The sequenced material came from PBMCs. These receptors were collected from a middle-aged woman in good health and CMV-seropositive.

The V and J genes are TRBV20-1 and TRBJ1-2; D call uncertain. V was trimmed by 6 bases and J by 8 bases, leaving 10 bases between them. The CDR3 extends over 10 amino acids. Looked up from germline, CDR1 is DFQATT and CDR2 is SNEGSKA (reference sequence). This chain's CDR3 is CSAVPGGYTF. In DNA, the CDR3 is TGCAGTGCCGTCCCAGGCGGCTACACCTTC.

This chain links TRBV5-6 with TRBJ2-7; D may be TRBD1 (5 bases). The V and J ends lost 2 bases and 2 bases respectively, with 14 bases between them. This CDR3 has 15 amino acids. Germline lookup yields CDR1 SGHDT and CDR2 YYEEEE. This CDR3 reads CASSFFRQPAYEQYF. CDR3 DNA: TGTGCCAGCAGCTTTTTTCGACAGCCAGCCTACGAGCAGTACTTC.

V gene TRBV4-1 combines with J gene TRBJ2-5; 7 bases match TRBD2. The germline CDR1 and CDR2 sequences are MGHRA and YSYEKL. V was clipped by 2 bases and J by 5 bases; unmatched bases: 8. There are 15 residues in the CDR3. The chain's CDR3 is CASSQLAGVYETQYF. CDR3 nucleotides: TGCGCCAGCAGCCAACTTGCGGGAGTATACGAGACCCAGTACTTC.

This clone was counted a few times. The chain recombines TRBV5-1 with TRBJ2-3, with 13 bases that match TRBD2. Germline V lookup: CDR1 SGHRS, CDR2 YFSETQ. The CDR3 is 15 amino acids. V lost 2 bases, J lost 6 bases, and 3 bases stayed unmatched. CDR3 DNA sequence: TGCGCCAGCAGCTTACTAGCGGGAGGGGGTGATACGCAGTATTTT. This encodes CASSLLAGGGDTQYF.

The V and J genes are TRBV7-9 and TRBJ1-2; TRBD1 matches at 11 bases. The germline gives CDR1 SEHNR, CDR2 FQNEAQ (reference sequence). J lost 5 bases, V lost 5 bases, and 10 bases had no gene match. This CDR3 has 16 amino acids. The CDR3 loop is CASSHPFGDRGYGYTF. The CDR3 DNA reads TGTGCCAGCAGCCACCCCTTTGGGGACAGGGGGTATGGCTACACCTTC.

This sequence joins TRBV4-1 and TRBJ1-1; possible D gene TRBD1, 5 bases. CDR1 and CDR2 from the germline V gene are MGHRA and YSYEKL. The CDR3 loop spans 15 amino acids. Between the trimmed V and J ends, which lost 0 bases and 0 bases, there was a span of 8 bases. CDR3 protein: CASSQERGLNTEAFF. The CDR3 DNA reads as TGCGCCAGCAGCCAAGAGCGGGGACTGAACACTGAAGCTTTCTTT.

This clone was seen a few times. V gene TRBV6-5 combines with J gene TRBJ2-7; the match to TRBD2 covers 12 bases. Losses at the gene ends were 3 bases for V and 7 bases for J; bases not matched to a gene: 7. CDR1 and CDR2 from the germline V gene are MNHEY and SVGAGI. This CDR3 comprises 15 residues. The DNA of the CDR3 is TGTGCCAGCAGTTATCGGACTAGCGGGATAGGTGAGCAGTACTTC. It is translated as CASSYRTSGIGEQYF.

CDR3 bases: TGTGCCAGCAGCCCCGGCAGACAGGGAGCTTATGGCTACACCTTC. This translates into CASSPGRQGAYGYTF. The chain combines TRBV6-5 with TRBJ1-2; 7 nucleotides agree with TRBD1. Germline CDR1 and CDR2: MNHEY and SVGAGI. V was clipped by 6 bases and J by 5 bases; unmatched bases: 12. The length of the CDR3 is 15 residues.

This clone has just a few counts. CDR3 residues: CASSLGIGAGVSTDTQYF. The CDR3 coding sequence is TGTGCCAGCAGCTTAGGGATTGGGGCGGGAGTATCCACAGATACGCAGTATTTT. The chain has TRBV11-2 and TRBJ2-3, with 7 bases aligning to TRBD2. The CDR3 has 18 residues. The germline V gene encodes CDR1 SGHAT and CDR2 FQNNGV. The trim removed 1 base at V and 2 bases at J, leaving 12 bases unmatched.

The rearrangement joins TRBV12-5 to TRBJ2-5, with 8 bases identical to TRBD2. Germline V lookup: CDR1 LGHNT, CDR2 FRNRAP. The CDR3 totals 14 residues. V dropped 3 bases and J dropped 7; count of bases not matched to a gene: 7. The CDR3 loop reads CASGLQAGVGTQYF. The CDR3 DNA reads as TGTGCTAGTGGTTTACAAGCGGGGGTTGGGACCCAGTACTTC. The full variable domain, its missing parts supplied by reference TRBV12-5 and TRBJ2-5, is DARVTQTPRHKVTEMGQEVTMRCQPILGHNTVFWYRQTMMQGLELLAYFRNRAPLDDSGMPKDRFSAEMPDATLATLKIQPSEPRDSAVYFCASGLQAGVGTQYFGPGTRLLVL.

The chain uses TRBV19 and TRBJ1-2; weak D call: TRBD1 (6 bases). V was shortened by 6 bases and J by 1 base, with 12 bases between the two germline ends. This CDR3 has 14 residues. Germline V lookup: CDR1 LNHDA, CDR2 SQIVND (reference sequence). The CDR3 loop is CASRGDTYNYGYTF. CDR3 nucleotide sequence: TGTGCCAGTAGGGGGGACACCTATAACTATGGCTACACCTTC.

The rearrangement uses TRBV18 and TRBJ2-1, with 11 bases aligning to TRBD1. The V segment lost 3 bases and the J segment 5 bases; nucleotides outside the gene matches: 3. Germline loops: CDR1 KGHSH, CDR2 LQKENI. The CDR3 totals 15 residues. This CDR3 is CASSPRTGGHNEQFF. In DNA, the CDR3 is TGTGCCAGCTCACCCAGGACAGGGGGCCACAATGAGCAGTTCTTC.

The V and J genes are TRBV18 and TRBJ1-1, with D unclear. From germline, CDR1 is KGHSH and CDR2 LQKENI. The CDR3 is made up of 13 amino acids. Deletions cut 0 bases from V and 1 base from J, with 3 bases between. CDR3 region: CASSPPANTEAFF. CDR3 sequence (DNA): TGTGCCAGCTCACCACCGGCGAACACTGAAGCTTTCTTT.

The rearrangement joins TRBV27 to TRBJ1-2; 8 nucleotides agree with TRBD1. Germline CDR1 is MNHEY and CDR2 is SMNVEV (reference sequence). The CDR3 is 15 residues long. The trim removed 5 bases at V and 11 bases at J, leaving 16 bases unmatched. Here the CDR3 DNA reads TGTGCCAGCAGTCCACGACAGGGGACCACTAGCAGTTACACCTTC. Translating gives CASSPRQGTTSSYTF.

This clone was counted a few times. Other nucleotide sequences from this sample produce the same CDR3. The chain is built from TRBV2 and TRBJ2-7, with D hard to call. The germline V and J ends were trimmed by 5 bases and 4 bases, with 3 bases remaining between them. This CDR3 has 10 residues. CDR1 and CDR2 from the germline V gene are SNHLY and FYNNEI. This CDR3 reads CASSRYEQYF. CDR3 in DNA: TGTGCCAGCAGTCGTTACGAGCAGTACTTC.

The rearrangement joins TRBV11-3 to TRBJ2-1, with TRBD2 identical over 8 bases. The CDR3 covers 17 residues. Germline V gene data show CDR1 as SGHNT and CDR2 as YENEEA. The V and J ends lost 2 bases and 4 bases, in that order; junction bases with no gene match: 10. CDR3 nucleotide sequence: TGTGCCAGCAGCTTATTTTCACGGGAGGGCGGGTACAATGAGCAGTTCTTC. Protein: CASSLFSREGGYNEQFF. The variable domain in full, completed from reference TRBV11-3 and TRBJ2-1, reads EAGVVQSPRYKIIEKKQPVAFWCNPISGHNTLYWYLQNLGQGPELLIRYENEEAVDDSQLPKDRFSAERLKGVDSTLKIQPAELGDSAVYLCASSLFSREGGYNEQFFGPGTRLTVL.

The sample holds a few counts of this clone. The CDR3 DNA sequence: TGTGCCAGCAGGCAGGGGGCGGGCAAAAACATTCAGTACTTC. This encodes CASRQGAGKNIQYF. The gene calls are TRBV6-5 and TRBJ2-4; 8 bases map to TRBD1. The CDR3 has 14 residues. V dropped 6 bases and J dropped 3; count of bases not matched to a gene: 4. CDR1 and CDR2 (germline): MNHEY, SVGAGI.

The V gene is TRBV4-3, the J gene TRBJ1-2, with TRBD1 identical over 8 bases. V shed 0 bases and J 2 bases; nucleotides not matched to a gene: 2. Germline V lookup: CDR1 LGHNA, CDR2 YSLEER. The CDR3 contains 15 residues. The CDR3 coding sequence is TGCGCCAGCAGCCAAGATCCAGGGGGCAACTATGGCTACACCTTC. It translates to CASSQDPGGNYGYTF.

This clone was detected only a few times. The rearrangement links TRBV2 to TRBJ1-5; D is unresolved. The V end lost 4 bases, the J end lost 0 bases, and 10 bases lay between the germline ends. The CDR3 runs 15 residues. Germline V gene sequence: CDR1 SNHLY, CDR2 FYNNEI. This CDR3 is CASSVLLYSNQPQHF. The CDR3 DNA reads as TGTGCCAGCAGTGTGTTGTTGTATAGCAATCAGCCCCAGCATTTT.

The rearrangement joins TRBV9 to TRBJ2-3; 7 nucleotides match TRBD1. V trimming: 0 bases; J trimming: 0 bases; junction bases outside the gene matches: 10. Germline CDR1 is SGDLS and CDR2 is YYNGEE. The CDR3 totals 18 residues. The CDR3 here is CASSVGRVWTGSTDTQYF. In nucleotides, the CDR3 is TGTGCCAGCAGCGTAGGACGTGTGTGGACAGGCAGCACAGATACGCAGTATTTT.

About this clone itself: The same CDR3 also results from other DNA sequences found in this sample. The chain uses TRBV21-1 and TRBJ2-4; no check of the table's D call, TRBD1, against the DNA was made. TRBV21-1 is designated a pseudogene. The CDR3 has 18 residues. The CDR3 DNA reads as TGTGCCAGCAGCCGTCGAACTCAACAGGGGGCGCCCAAAAACATTCAGTACTTC. The encoded protein is CASSRRTQQGAPKNIQYF.

This chain links TRBV2 with TRBJ1-5; perhaps TRBD1 as D (5 bases). Deletions cut 4 bases from V and 3 bases from J, with 13 bases between. Germline V gives CDR1 SNHLY, CDR2 FYNNEI. The CDR3 is 15 residues long. The CDR3 reads CASSVRQGLNQPQHF. For the CDR3, the DNA is TGTGCCAGCAGTGTGCGGCAGGGCCTCAATCAGCCCCAGCATTTT.

The rearrangement joins TRBV5-1 to TRBJ2-3; D may be TRBD2 (6 bases). This CDR3 is 15 amino acids long. Trimming left V 0 bases short and J 1 base short, with 9 bases between. Germline V gene sequence: CDR1 SGHRS, CDR2 YFSETQ. The CDR3: CASSLAGDGTDTQYF. As DNA, the CDR3 is TGCGCCAGCAGCTTGGCGGGAGATGGCACAGATACGCAGTATTTT.

CDR3 amino acids: CASSRTGSGDTEAFF. CDR3 bases: TGTGCCAGTAGTCGGACAGGGTCAGGGGACACTGAAGCTTTCTTT. This sequence joins TRBV19 and TRBJ1-1; 8 nucleotides match TRBD1. The CDR3 has 15 residues. V was pared by 5 bases and J by 3 bases, with 8 bases of the junction left unmatched. Per the germline V gene, CDR1 is LNHDA and CDR2 is SQIVND (reference sequence).

The J gene is TRBJ2-3, the V gene TRBV9, with 10 positions matching TRBD1. The CDR3 is made up of 15 amino acids. J was trimmed by 4 bases and V by 4 bases; bases with no gene match: 6. Germline CDR1 is SGDLS and CDR2 is YYNGEE. The CDR3 DNA is TGTGCCAGCAGCATCGACAGGGGGCCCCCAGATACGCAGTATTTT. Protein: CASSIDRGPPDTQYF.

CDR3 coding DNA: TGTGCCAGCAGCGGACACACAGATACGCAGTATTTT. This gives the protein CASSGHTDTQYF. The gene calls are TRBV7-9 and TRBJ2-3; perhaps TRBD1 as D (5 bases). This CDR3 has 12 amino acids. V was pared by 5 bases and J by 2 bases, with 5 bases between. The germline gives CDR1 SEHNR, CDR2 FQNEAQ (reference sequence).

This clone was counted once. The chain employs TRBV6-5 and TRBJ2-7, with a possible D match to TRBD2 (6 bases). This CDR3 contains 15 residues. Germline CDR1 reads MNHEY; CDR2 reads SVGAGI. Trimming removed 6 bases from V and 3 bases from J, with 18 bases in between. The CDR3 region has the DNA TGTGCCAGCAGCTCCGGGACTCAAGGACTCTACGAGCAGTACTTC. Its protein is CASSSGTQGLYEQYF.

The V call is TRBV6-1, the J call TRBJ2-7, with 8 bases matching TRBD1. Germline loops: CDR1 MNHNS, CDR2 SASEGT. This CDR3 is built from 14 residues. V shed 5 bases, J shed 2 bases, and the junction held 5 bases outside the gene matches. The CDR3, as DNA: TGTGCCAGCAGTTTAAGGACAGGGACCTACGAGCAGTACTTC. Its protein is CASSLRTGTYEQYF.

The gene calls are TRBV7-3 and TRBJ2-2; no definite D call. V was pared by 3 bases and J by 4 bases, with 6 bases between. Germline CDR1 SGHTA, CDR2 FQGTGA. The CDR3 contains 13 residues. The chain's CDR3 is CASSFRGTGELFF. The CDR3 nucleotides read TGTGCCAGCAGCTTTAGAGGCACCGGGGAGCTGTTTTTT.